This T cell receptor (beta chain) was identified during a study of CD8+ T cells in alopecia areata. Following extraction, RNA underwent reverse transcription to cDNA, which served as the sequencing template. TCRdb keeps only in-frame clones here, not all; method: immunoSEQ multiplex PCR. The sample lists around 140,000 clones, 45% to 50% seen once, with around 20% in the top ten. This clone was observed a few times. Between the trimmed V and J ends, which lost 4 bases and 1 base, there was a span of 8 bases. From germline, CDR1 is PRHDT and CDR2 FYEKMQ (reference sequence). The CDR3 has 14 amino acids.

The chain is built from TRBV13 and TRBJ2-1; no definite D call. The sequence came from a human donor with alopecia areata. This specimen was CD8+ T cells sorted from blood, taken at week 0. CDR3 region: CASSWTDSYNEQFF. CDR3 sequence (DNA): TGTGCCAGCAGCTGGACGGATTCCTACAATGAGCAGTTCTTC.